The rows below give T cell receptor beta chains drawn from one sample of a study of shared clonotypes between healthy human individuals. Sequencing was performed with immunoSEQ multiplex PCR; in TCRdb, only in-frame clones are kept and a portion is missing. This repertoire shows around 980,000 clones, approximately 80% found once; its top ten account for 0.6% to 0.75%. Sequenced sample: memory CD4+ T cells from PBMCs. Receptor source: a man between 18 and 29 years old in good health. Some clones in this sample may be carry-over from other donors' samples. Both conserved end residues are part of each CDR3. A D gene is named only where the DNA matches it firmly. Clone size is given for some rows only: seen once, a few or many times, or a class if the clone is expanded.

d_gene	v_gene	j_gene	abundance	CDR3aa	CDR3nt
-	TRBV27	TRBJ2-5	-	CASRRGVGTQYF	TGTGCCAGCAGAAGGGGGGTGGGGACCCAGTACTTC
TRBD1	TRBV30	TRBJ2-7	-	CAWDLWSGGGYEQYF	TGTGCCTGGGACCTCTGGTCAGGGGGTGGATACGAGCAGTACTTC
-	TRBV9	TRBJ1-5	-	CASSPVPHNQPQHF	TGTGCCAGCAGCCCGGTCCCCCACAATCAGCCCCAGCATTTT
TRBD1	TRBV2	TRBJ1-5	-	CASSERSDRVHF	TGTGCCAGCAGTGAACGCTCGGACAGGGTTCATTTT
-	TRBV2	TRBJ1-1	-	CASSAPRNTEAFF	TGTGCCAGCAGTGCACCCAGGAACACTGAAGCTTTCTTT
-	TRBV7-9	TRBJ2-1	-	CASSLGGQGKFF	TGTGCCAGCAGCTTAGGGGGGCAGGGAAAGTTCTTC
-	TRBV7-9	TRBJ2-1	-	CASSPTPYNEQFF	TGTGCCAGCAGCCCCACCCCCTACAATGAGCAGTTCTTC
-	TRBV6-5	TRBJ1-1	-	CASSWTLGTEAFF	TGTGCCAGCAGTTGGACATTGGGCACTGAAGCTTTCTTT
-	TRBV9	TRBJ2-3	-	CASSVAVWSTDTQYF	TGTGCCAGCAGCGTAGCGGTCTGGAGCACAGATACGCAGTATTTT
-	TRBV6-6	TRBJ1-5	-	CASSTLDQPQHF	TGTGCCAGCAGTACCCTAGATCAGCCCCAGCATTTT
-	TRBV4-1	TRBJ2-7	-	CASSQLGSATEDEQYF	TGCGCCAGCAGCCAACTGGGTTCAGCCACGGAGGACGAGCAGTACTTC
-	TRBV4-2	TRBJ2-7	-	CASSQGVGTDPYEQYF	TGTGCCAGCAGCCAAGGGGTAGGGACTGATCCCTACGAGCAGTACTTC
-	TRBV11-2	TRBJ1-2	-	CASSLDRGDGGYTF	TGTGCCAGCAGCTTAGATAGGGGAGACGGAGGCTACACCTTC
-	TRBV13	TRBJ2-7	many	CASSSLGAYEQYF	TGTGCCAGCAGCTCCCTGGGGGCCTACGAGCAGTACTTC
-	TRBV5-6	TRBJ1-3	-	CASSLLSASGNTIYF	TGTGCCAGCAGCTTGTTGTCAGCCTCTGGAAACACCATATATTTT
-	TRBV5-1	TRBJ2-1	once	CASSLDGDNEQFF	TGCGCCAGCAGCTTGGACGGAGACAATGAGCAGTTCTTC
-	TRBV23-1	TRBJ1-1	few	CASSPGPGWAFF	TGCGCCAGCAGCCCCGGTCCCGGGTGGGCTTTCTTT
TRBD1	TRBV29-1	TRBJ2-5	-	CSVLTGIETQYF	TGCAGCGTTTTGACAGGGATAGAGACCCAGTACTTC
-	TRBV6-1	TRBJ2-2	few	CAGPLERAGELFF	TGTGCCGGCCCTTTGGAGAGAGCCGGGGAGCTGTTTTTT
-	TRBV9	TRBJ2-7	-	CASSVGDDPYEQYF	TGTGCCAGCAGCGTAGGGGACGATCCCTACGAGCAGTACTTC
-	TRBV5-1	TRBJ2-7	-	CASSNQWEQYF	TGCGCCAGCAGCAACCAGTGGGAGCAGTACTTC
TRBD1	TRBV15	TRBJ1-5	-	CATSRPTSGDRDQPQHF	TGTGCCACCAGCAGGCCAACGAGTGGGGACAGAGATCAGCCCCAGCATTTT
-	TRBV28	TRBJ2-3	-	CASSTWTRHTDTQYF	TGTGCCAGCAGTACCTGGACCAGGCACACAGATACGCAGTATTTT
TRBD1	TRBV28	TRBJ1-5	-	CASSDGQGKAQPQHF	TGTGCCAGCAGTGACGGACAGGGAAAGGCTCAGCCCCAGCATTTT